This note documents a single TCR beta chain sequence. Its cognate antigen is unknown. These data belong to a study of T cell repertoires in cytomegalovirus infection. Study-level information: Both a matching HLA type and CMV infection were indicated by public TCR beta signatures.

Trimming left V 1 base short and J 4 bases short, with 11 bases between. CDR3 length equals 15 residues. Germline CDR1 is MGHRA and CDR2 is YSYEKL. Findings and limits, study-wide: HLA-C-restricted CMV-specific TCR beta clonotypes prevailed in the ex vivo response.

TCRdb re-analysed the reads in MiXCR, keeping a single row per CDR3 protein. The table has around 100,000 distinct CDR3 sequences, over 40% seen once. This sequence joins TRBV4-1 and TRBJ2-1; tentative D call: TRBD1 (6 bases). This TCR was recovered from a human donor in good health (CMV status not recorded). Some clones in this sample may be carry-over from other donors' samples. The sample in question was CD8+ T cells from cultured PBMCs, obtained from culture after CMV antigen stimulation. DNA for the CDR3: TGCGCCAGCAGCCAAGTATGGGACACATACAATGAGCAGTTCTTC. This translates into CASSQVWDTYNEQFF.